The clone carrying this T cell receptor beta chain was seen a handful of times. Its target is unknown. The CDR3 is 16 amino acids. The ends lost 1 base at V and 6 bases at J; junction bases unmatched: 5. Looked up from germline, CDR1 is LGHNA and CDR2 is YSLEER. With 60 Vbeta and 13 Jbeta primers, the PCR was carried out. In the original workflow: Later work found tens of millions of unique TCR beta chains, with 9.5 million to 12 million shared. Clones were read by immunoSEQ multiplex PCR, and TCRdb kept only the in-frame ones, dropping some. The V and J calls and clone size are taken from that table; D and trimming were inferred from the DNA. The top ten clones hold around 0.57% of a sample with 200,000 to 250,000 clones, around four fifths of them seen once. This record belongs to a study of cytomegalovirus exposure and HLA in healthy donors. Broader study findings: A list of around 160 TCR beta chains associated with cytomegalovirus was given. The authors later found most CMV-associated TCR beta chains appeared HLA-restricted. Available immune exposure information was restricted to CMV serostatus only.

This sequence originates from a woman between 40 and 55 years old in good health and CMV-seronegative. Sequencing was carried out using PBMCs. The gene calls are TRBV4-3 and TRBJ2-2, with TRBD2 identical over 10 bases. Here the CDR3 reads CASSQVPSGGPGELFF. The CDR3 bases are TGCGCCAGCAGCCAAGTCCCTAGCGGGGGTCCCGGGGAGCTGTTTTTT.